This T cell receptor (beta chain) was obtained from a study of shared clonotypes between healthy human individuals. Terminally differentiated effector memory CD45RA+ cells were left out of the naive CD8 fraction, which was CD45RO-negative and positively selected for CCR7. Nashville, Tennessee was home to all donors, each a Caucasian adult. The CDR3 totals 11 residues. Deletions cut 7 bases from V and 5 bases from J, with 8 bases between. Per the germline V gene, CDR1 is MRHNA and CDR2 is SNTAGT. About 33,000 T cell genomes (roughly 190 ng DNA) went into each sorted-subset replicate. Per the original methods: In the immunoSEQ data, sequences were junction-only and lacked quality scores, so filtering differed. Measured with immunoSEQ multiplex PCR; TCRdb has only the in-frame clones, and not every one. V and J calls and clone size are copied from that table; D and trimming were computed from the DNA. The table records some 2 million clones, around 96% of them present only once.

Study-level findings and limits: Sequencing of the sorted subsets was shown by rarefaction to be incomplete despite large depth.

Note on this clone: Its target is unknown.

The TCR sequence derives from a man between 18 and 29 years old in good health. The sequenced sample was naive CD8+ T cells sorted from blood. V and J are TRBV6-4 and TRBJ2-5, with a tentative D call TRBD2 (6 bases). The CDR3 DNA is TGTGCCAGCAAGGGGAGGGAGACCCAGTACTTC. Its translation is CASKGRETQYF.